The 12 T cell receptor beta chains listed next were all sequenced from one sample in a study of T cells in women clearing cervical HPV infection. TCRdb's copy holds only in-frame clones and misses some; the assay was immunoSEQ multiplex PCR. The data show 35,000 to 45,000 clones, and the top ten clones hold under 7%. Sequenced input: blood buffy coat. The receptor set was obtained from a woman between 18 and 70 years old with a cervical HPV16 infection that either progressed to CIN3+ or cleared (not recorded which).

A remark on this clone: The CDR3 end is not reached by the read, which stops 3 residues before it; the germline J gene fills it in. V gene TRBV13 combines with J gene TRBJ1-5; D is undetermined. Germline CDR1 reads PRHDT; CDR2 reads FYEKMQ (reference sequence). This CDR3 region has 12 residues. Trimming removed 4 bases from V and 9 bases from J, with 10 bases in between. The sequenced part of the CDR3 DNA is TGTGCCAGCAGCTCCTCCGGTACGCCC. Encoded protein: CASSSSGTP. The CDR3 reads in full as CASSSSGTPQHF.

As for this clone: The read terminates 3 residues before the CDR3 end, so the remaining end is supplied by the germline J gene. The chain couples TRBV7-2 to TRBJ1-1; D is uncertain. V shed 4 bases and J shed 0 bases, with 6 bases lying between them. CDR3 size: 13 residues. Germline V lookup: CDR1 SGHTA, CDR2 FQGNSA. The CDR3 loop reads CASSSAVNTEAFF. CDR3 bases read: TGTGCCAGCAGCTCCGCAGTGAACACTGAA.

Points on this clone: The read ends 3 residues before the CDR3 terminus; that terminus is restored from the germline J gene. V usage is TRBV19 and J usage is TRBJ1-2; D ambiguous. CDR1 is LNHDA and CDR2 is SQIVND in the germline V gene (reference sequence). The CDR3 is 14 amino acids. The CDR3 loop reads CASTPSGRVHDYTF. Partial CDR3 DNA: TGTGCCAGTACACCTAGCGGGAGAGTCCACGAC.

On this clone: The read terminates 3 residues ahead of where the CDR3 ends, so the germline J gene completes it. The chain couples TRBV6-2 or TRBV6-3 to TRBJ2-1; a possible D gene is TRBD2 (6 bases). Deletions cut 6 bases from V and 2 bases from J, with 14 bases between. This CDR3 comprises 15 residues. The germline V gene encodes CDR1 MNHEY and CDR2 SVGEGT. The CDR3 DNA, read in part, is TGTGCCAGCAGCCCGGGTAGCGGAGCCTACAATGAG. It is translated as CASSPGSGAYNE. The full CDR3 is CASSPGSGAYNEQFF.

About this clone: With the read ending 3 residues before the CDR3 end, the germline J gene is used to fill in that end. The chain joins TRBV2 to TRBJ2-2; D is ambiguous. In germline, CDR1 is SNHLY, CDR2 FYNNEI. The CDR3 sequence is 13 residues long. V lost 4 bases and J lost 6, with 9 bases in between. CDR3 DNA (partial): TGTGCCAGCAGTGGTCCCGCGGCCGGGGAG. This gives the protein CASSGPAAGE. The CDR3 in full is CASSGPAAGELFF.

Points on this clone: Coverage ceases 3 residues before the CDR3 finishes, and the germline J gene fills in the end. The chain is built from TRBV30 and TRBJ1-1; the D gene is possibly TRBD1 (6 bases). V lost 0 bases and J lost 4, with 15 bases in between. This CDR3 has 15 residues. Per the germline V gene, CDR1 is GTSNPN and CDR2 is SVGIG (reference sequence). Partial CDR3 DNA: TGTGCCTGGAGTGTACCCGCAGGGGTGAGCACTGAA. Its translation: CAWSVPAGVSTE. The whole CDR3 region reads CAWSVPAGVSTEAFF.

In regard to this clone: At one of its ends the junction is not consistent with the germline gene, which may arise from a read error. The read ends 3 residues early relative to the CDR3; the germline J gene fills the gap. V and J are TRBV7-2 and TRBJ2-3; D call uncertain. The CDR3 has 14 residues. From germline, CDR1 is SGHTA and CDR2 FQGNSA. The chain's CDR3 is CASSLSTSKDTQYF. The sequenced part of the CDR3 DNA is TGTGCCAGCAGCTTAAGTACGAGCAAAGATACG. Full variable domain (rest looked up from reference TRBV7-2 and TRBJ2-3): GAGVSQSPSNKVTEKGKDVELRCDPISGHTALYWYRQSLGQGLEFLIYFQGNSAPDKSGLPSDRFSAERTGGSVSTLTIQRTQQEDSAVYLCASSLSTSKDTQYFGPGTRLTVL.

The DNA read from the CDR3 is TGCAGTGCTAGGACGGCCGGGACAGGGGGCCCTGAA. It codes for CSARTAGTGGPE. The entire CDR3 sequence reads CSARTAGTGGPEAFF. This chain connects TRBV20-1 to TRBJ1-1, with 12 bases identical to TRBD1. Read data end 3 residues before the CDR3 end; the end is taken from the germline J gene. The germline CDR1 and CDR2 sequences are DFQATT and SNEGSKA (reference sequence). This CDR3 spans 15 amino acids. Germline trimming cut 3 bases from V and 6 bases from J; bases unmatched to any gene: 8.

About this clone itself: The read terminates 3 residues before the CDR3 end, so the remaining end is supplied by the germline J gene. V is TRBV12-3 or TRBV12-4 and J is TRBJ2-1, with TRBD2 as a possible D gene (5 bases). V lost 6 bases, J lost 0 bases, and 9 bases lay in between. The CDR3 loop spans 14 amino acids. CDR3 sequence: CASSPRGSYNEQFF. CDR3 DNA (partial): TGTGCCAGCAGCCCCCGGGGCTCCTACAATGAG.

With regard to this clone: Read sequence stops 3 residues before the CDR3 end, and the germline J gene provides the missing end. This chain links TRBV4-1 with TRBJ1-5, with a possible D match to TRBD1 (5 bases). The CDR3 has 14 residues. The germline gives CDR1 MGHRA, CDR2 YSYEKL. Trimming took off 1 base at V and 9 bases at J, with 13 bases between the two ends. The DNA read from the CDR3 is TGCGCCAGCAGCCAAGTGGTCAGGGTGACGCCC. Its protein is CASSQVVRVTP. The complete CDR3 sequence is CASSQVVRVTPQHF.

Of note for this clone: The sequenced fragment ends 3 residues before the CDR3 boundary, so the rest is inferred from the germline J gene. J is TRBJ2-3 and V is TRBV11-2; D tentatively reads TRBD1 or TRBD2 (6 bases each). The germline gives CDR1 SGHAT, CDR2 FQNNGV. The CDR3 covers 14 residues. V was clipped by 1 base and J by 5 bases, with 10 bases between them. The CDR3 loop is CASSLVGGGDTQYF. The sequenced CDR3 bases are TGTGCCAGCAGCTTAGTTGGAGGGGGAGATACG. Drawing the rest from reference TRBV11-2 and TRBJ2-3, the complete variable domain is EAGVAQSPRYKIIEKRQSVAFWCNPISGHATLYWYQQILGQGPKLLIQFQNNGVVDDSQLPKDRFSAERLKGVDSTLKIQPAKLEDSAVYLCASSLVGGGDTQYFGPGTRLTVL.

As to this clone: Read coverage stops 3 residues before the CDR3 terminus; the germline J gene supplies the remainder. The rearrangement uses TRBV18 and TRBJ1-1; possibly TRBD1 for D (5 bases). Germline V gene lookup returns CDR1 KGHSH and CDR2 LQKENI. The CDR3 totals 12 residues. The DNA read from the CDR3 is TGTGCCAGCTCAGTCGACAGCTACGAA. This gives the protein CASSVDSYE. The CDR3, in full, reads CASSVDSYEAFF.